This T cell receptor beta chain was retrieved from a study of shared clonotypes between healthy human individuals. Study-level results: Read depth was anticipated to influence clonotype sharing among donors.

Points on this clone: Antigen specificity is unknown.

Using immunoSEQ multiplex PCR, the repertoire was profiled, and TCRdb retains in-frame clones only, with some absent. The sample shows roughly 2.4 million clones, around 95% of them seen only once. The receptor was isolated from a man younger than 30 in good health. Source material: naive CD4+ T cells sorted from blood. The subset: CD45RA+ positively selected.

As DNA, the CDR3 is TGTGCCAGCAGTGGACAGGGGTCTACAAGGGCTTTCTTT. This translates into CASSGQGSTRAFF. The chain is built from TRBV6-1 and TRBJ1-1, with TRBD1 matching over 8 bases. Trimming at V came to 4 bases and at J to 11 bases, leaving 9 bases not matched to a gene. The CDR3 covers 13 residues. Germline V CDR1 and CDR2: MNHNS, SASEGT.